These 29 T cell receptor beta chains share one sample of origin, sequenced in a study of Graves' ophthalmopathy and Graves' hyperthyroidism. The authors amplified TCR beta CDR3 regions, and they did so from RNA transcripts for repertoire sequencing. Amplification began with first-round RT-PCR using HTBI primers, then second-round multiplex PCR was performed. TCRdb independently ran MiXCR on the multiplex PCR reads; one entry per CDR3 protein. This table holds some 750,000 distinct CDR3 sequences, approximately 40% found once. Material: peripheral blood. These receptors all come from an adult man with Graves' ophthalmopathy.

This clonotype appeared many times. The chain has TRBV15 and TRBJ1-1, with D possibly matching TRBD1 (6 bases). Trimming removed 5 bases from V and 7 bases from J, with 17 bases in between. This CDR3 is 14 amino acids long. Looked up from germline, CDR1 is LNHNV and CDR2 is YYDKDF (reference sequence). The CDR3 DNA reads as TGTGCCACCAGCCAGGGGAATAGGGGGGATGAAGCTTTCTTT. It yields the protein CATSQGNRGDEAFF.

The sample holds many counts of this clonotype. The CDR3 DNA follows: TGTGCCAGCAGCAACACCGGGGAGCTGTTTTTT. The encoded protein is CASSNTGELFF. The chain is built from TRBV7-9 and TRBJ2-2; D not certain. Trimming took 5 bases from V and 2 from J, leaving 0 bases between them. The CDR3 has 11 amino acids. Germline loops: CDR1 SEHNR, CDR2 FQNEAQ (reference sequence).

The chain links TRBV15 to TRBJ1-1, with D perhaps TRBD1 (6 bases). The V gene lost 1 base and the J gene lost 7 bases, with 13 bases spanning the gap. CDR1 and CDR2 from the germline V gene are LNHNV and YYDKDF (reference sequence). The CDR3 consists of 14 residues. The CDR3 DNA sequence: TGTGCCACCAGCAGAGGGGGGGGCGGCGGTGAAGCTTTCTTT. Protein sequence: CATSRGGGGGEAFF. The full variable domain, completed using reference TRBV15 and TRBJ1-1, is DAMVIQNPRYQVTQFGKPVTLSCSQTLNHNVMYWYQQKSSQAPKLLFHYYDKDFNNEADTPDNFQSRRPNTSFCFLDIRSPGLGDTAMYLCATSRGGGGGEAFFGQGTRLTVV.

The chain combines TRBV6-1 with TRBJ2-7; 9 bases align to TRBD1. The CDR3 has 16 amino acids. The germline V gene encodes CDR1 MNHNS and CDR2 SASEGT. V lost 9 bases and J lost 2; bases outside the gene matches: 14. CDR3 bases: TGTGCCAGTATGATTTCCGGGACAGGGATTACCTACGAGCAGTACTTC. It yields the protein CASMISGTGITYEQYF.

The CDR3 reads CATSRDRAGGLPEQYF. The DNA of the CDR3 is TGTGCCACCAGCAGAGATCGGGCGGGAGGGCTCCCCGAGCAGTACTTC. The chain combines TRBV15 with TRBJ2-7; 9 positions match TRBD2. In germline, CDR1 is LNHNV, CDR2 YYDKDF (reference sequence). This CDR3 comprises 16 residues. With 0 bases clipped from V and 6 bases from J, the junction kept 9 bases outside the gene matches.

This clonotype has only a few counts. The chain recombines TRBV20-1 with TRBJ1-5; tentatively, D is TRBD1 (5 bases). This CDR3 is built from 15 residues. Per the germline V gene, CDR1 is DFQATT and CDR2 is SNEGSKA (reference sequence). V dropped 0 bases and J dropped 2 bases, with 11 bases sitting between them. CDR3 region: CSAREGPGRNQPQHF. The CDR3 DNA reads TGCAGTGCTAGAGAGGGGCCGGGACGCAATCAGCCCCAGCATTTT.

At least ten counts were recorded for this clonotype. Relative to the germline gene, one junction end is altered; a read error may explain this. This sequence joins TRBV19 and TRBJ1-5, with 8 bases lining up with TRBD1. CDR1 LNHDA and CDR2 SQIVND come from the germline V gene (reference sequence). The CDR3 contains 15 residues. The CDR3 reads CASSTGQGSNQPQHF. The DNA of the CDR3 is TGTGCCAGCAGTACTGGACAGGGAAGCAATCAGCCCCAGCATTTT. Based on the CDR3 plus reference TRBV19 and TRBJ1-5, the full variable domain is DGGITQSPKYLFRKEGQNVTLSCEQNLNHDAMYWYRQDPGQGLRLIYYSQIVNDFQKGDIAEGYSVSREKKESFPLTVTSAQKNPTAFYLCASSTGQGSNQPQHFGDGTRLSIL.

The gene calls are TRBV7-9 and TRBJ1-6; 7 bases are a match to TRBD1. The CDR3 is 14 amino acids. Germline CDR1 SEHNR, CDR2 FQNEAQ (reference sequence). V shed 5 bases, J shed 17 bases, and the junction held 15 bases outside the gene matches. The CDR3 loop reads CASSENRGLSIFHF. CDR3 bases: TGTGCCAGCAGCGAAAATAGGGGGCTTTCTATATTCCACTTT.

The table lists this clonotype with many counts. This sequence joins TRBV25-1 and TRBJ2-5, with TRBD2 as a possible D gene (6 bases). V dropped 2 bases and J dropped 5 bases, with 9 bases sitting between them. The CDR3 has 13 amino acids. Germline-derived CDR1 and CDR2 are MGHDK and SYGVNS. Here the CDR3 reads CASSEEGLETQYF. Here the CDR3 DNA reads TGTGCCAGCAGTGAAGAGGGACTGGAGACCCAGTACTTC.

This clonotype was detected a few times. The chain carries TRBV7-8 and TRBJ1-6; D remains ambiguous. The CDR3 sequence is 13 residues long. Germline-derived CDR1 and CDR2 are SGHVS and FQNEAQ. The V and J ends lost 8 bases and 5 bases respectively, with 10 bases between them. CDR3 coding DNA: TGTGCCAGCTCACCGTATAATAATTCACCCCTCCACTTT. Its protein is CASSPYNNSPLHF. Together with reference TRBV7-8 and TRBJ1-6, the CDR3 gives the full variable domain: GAGVSQSPRYKVAKRGQDVALRCDPISGHVSLFWYQQALGQGPEFLTYFQNEAQLDKSGLPSDRFFAERPEGSVSTLKIQRTQQEDSAVYLCASSPYNNSPLHFGNGTRLTVT.

The chain uses TRBV25-1 and TRBJ2-2; no clear D. The CDR3 loop spans 13 amino acids. From germline, CDR1 is MGHDK and CDR2 SYGVNS. Trimming removed 3 bases from V and 8 bases from J, with 10 bases in between. DNA of the CDR3: TGTGCCAGCAGTGAGAGTTGGGCAGGGGAGCTGTTTTTT. It is translated as CASSESWAGELFF.

This clonotype was seen more than once but under ten times. This chain joins TRBV2 and TRBJ1-5; D is perhaps TRBD1 (6 bases). Germline V gene data show CDR1 as SNHLY and CDR2 as FYNNEI. The CDR3 sequence is 18 residues long. V lost 0 bases and J lost 3, with 18 bases in between. The CDR3 loop reads CASSEAMALQGYNQPQHF. In nucleotides, the CDR3 is TGTGCCAGCAGTGAAGCGATGGCCTTACAGGGATACAATCAGCCCCAGCATTTT.

As regards this clonotype: The junction does not match germline at one end; this may be a read error. This chain connects TRBV10-3 to TRBJ1-3; D is ambiguous. From germline, CDR1 is ENHRY and CDR2 SYGVKD. The CDR3 loop spans 15 amino acids. CDR3 sequence (DNA): TGTGCCATCAGTGGCAGCGCGAACTCTGGGAACACCATATATTTT. Its translation: CAISGSANSGNTIYF.

The chain employs TRBV7-9 and TRBJ2-2; possible D gene TRBD2, 5 bases. Germline CDR1 SEHNR, CDR2 FQNEAQ (reference sequence). Trimming left V 8 bases short and J 0 bases short, with 10 bases between. This CDR3 comprises 14 residues. The CDR3: CASARGANTGELFF. The DNA for the CDR3 is TGTGCCAGCGCACGGGGAGCGAACACCGGGGAGCTGTTTTTT.

The rearrangement joins TRBV15 to TRBJ2-6; the D is unclear. The V and J ends lost 11 bases and 0 bases respectively, with 8 bases between them. CDR3 length: 13 amino acids. From germline, CDR1 is LNHNV and CDR2 YYDKDF (reference sequence). The CDR3 DNA follows: TGTGCCTTACGTGACTCTGGGGCCAACGTCCTGACTTTC. Translation: CALRDSGANVLTF.

This clonotype came up many times. V is TRBV25-1 and J is TRBJ1-1; no clear D. Germline CDR1 reads MGHDK; CDR2 reads SYGVNS. Trimming removed 1 base from V and 0 bases from J, with 6 bases in between. The length of the CDR3 is 14 residues. The CDR3 reads CASSEFGLNTEAFF. DNA for the CDR3: TGTGCCAGCAGTGAATTCGGCCTGAACACTGAAGCTTTCTTT.

CDR3 coding DNA: TGTGCCAGCTACGACAGGCCCCACGAGCAGTACTTC. Its translation is CASYDRPHEQYF. The gene calls are TRBV2 and TRBJ2-7; D is possibly TRBD1 (6 bases). V was trimmed by 8 bases and J by 5 bases, leaving 13 bases between them. Germline CDR1 reads SNHLY; CDR2 reads FYNNEI. The CDR3 consists of 12 residues. Combining the CDR3 with reference TRBV2 and TRBJ2-7 gives the whole variable domain EPEVTQTPSHQVTQMGQEVILRCVPISNHLYFYWYRQILGQKVEFLVSFYNNEISEKSEIFDDQFSVERPDGSNFTLKIRSTKLEDSAMYFCASYDRPHEQYFGPGTRLTVT.

In the case of this clonotype: A much larger clone differs by one base, so this may be a read error. The chain couples TRBV9 to TRBJ2-5, with a weak D call TRBD2 (6 bases). This CDR3 region has 14 residues. V lost 4 bases to trimming and J lost 7 bases, with 17 bases between them. Germline V gene lookup returns CDR1 SGDLS and CDR2 YYNGEE. The CDR3 DNA is TGTGCCAGCAGCCACACCGGCGGGACGGGGACCCAGTACTTC. Translated, it gives CASSHTGGTGTQYF.

This clonotype was counted at least ten times. The chain joins TRBV2 to TRBJ1-5, with D possibly matching TRBD1 (5 bases). Germline assignment: CDR1 SNHLY and CDR2 FYNNEI. The CDR3 consists of 15 residues. Trimming removed 3 bases from V and 2 bases from J, with 11 bases in between. The CDR3 DNA follows: TGTGCCAGCAGTGAGAGGGGTGGTGGCAATCAGCCCCAGCATTTT. This encodes CASSERGGGNQPQHF.

This chain joins TRBV7-9 and TRBJ2-2, with D perhaps matching TRBD1 (5 bases). The CDR3 contains 11 residues. CDR1 is SEHNR, CDR2 FQNEAQ, per germline (reference sequence). The V and J ends lost 5 bases and 13 bases respectively, with 11 bases between them. The CDR3 loop reads CASSPIRGLFF. The CDR3 nucleotides read TGTGCCAGCAGCCCCATAAGGGGGCTGTTTTTT.

This chain links TRBV7-9 with TRBJ2-2; tentatively, D is TRBD1 (6 bases). V lost 2 bases and J 0 bases, leaving 10 bases between the germline ends. CDR1 is SEHNR, CDR2 FQNEAQ, per germline (reference sequence). The CDR3 covers 16 residues. DNA of the CDR3: TGTGCCAGCAGCTTAAAGTCAGGGGCGAACACCGGGGAGCTGTTTTTT. Encoded protein: CASSLKSGANTGELFF.

The chain combines TRBV19 with TRBJ2-7; 10 bases agree with TRBD1. The V and J ends lost 6 bases and 7 bases, in that order; junction bases with no gene match: 6. The CDR3 runs to 13 residues. Germline CDR1 LNHDA, CDR2 SQIVND (reference sequence). In DNA, the CDR3 is TGTGCCAGTAGCCCGGACAGGGGGTGGGAGCAGTACTTC. The encoded protein is CASSPDRGWEQYF. Full variable domain (missing parts from reference TRBV19 and TRBJ2-7): DGGITQSPKYLFRKEGQNVTLSCEQNLNHDAMYWYRQDPGQGLRLIYYSQIVNDFQKGDIAEGYSVSREKKESFPLTVTSAQKNPTAFYLCASSPDRGWEQYFGPGTRLTVT.

This clonotype was seen only a few times. V and J are TRBV5-1 and TRBJ2-7; weak D call: TRBD2 (6 bases). Looked up from germline, CDR1 is SGHRS and CDR2 is YFSETQ. The CDR3 is made up of 15 amino acids. Trimming pared 0 bases from V and 4 bases from J, leaving 14 bases between. The CDR3 protein is CASSLVAGSPYEQYF. CDR3 nucleotide sequence: TGCGCCAGCAGCTTGGTGGCGGGAAGTCCATACGAGCAGTACTTC. Full variable domain (missing parts from reference TRBV5-1 and TRBJ2-7): KAGVTQTPRYLIKTRGQQVTLSCSPISGHRSVSWYQQTPGQGLQFLFEYFSETQRNKGNFPGRFSGRQFSNSRSEMNVSTLELGDSALYLCASSLVAGSPYEQYFGPGTRLTVT.

This chain uses TRBV10-3 with TRBJ1-5; 10 bases are shared with TRBD1. Losses at the gene ends were 10 bases for V and 4 bases for J; bases not matched to a gene: 10. CDR1 is ENHRY, CDR2 SYGVKD, per germline. The length of the CDR3 is 15 residues. The CDR3 is CASRQTGGRNQPQHF. CDR3 nucleotides: TGTGCCAGCAGACAGACAGGGGGCAGAAATCAGCCCCAGCATTTT.

This rearrangement joins TRBV14 to TRBJ2-5; TRBD1 agrees at 10 bases. Germline V CDR1 and CDR2: SGHDN, FVKESK. The trim removed 4 bases at V and 4 bases at J, leaving 6 bases unmatched. The CDR3 length is 15 residues. The CDR3 sequence: CASSRGQGDGETQYF. CDR3 sequence (DNA): TGTGCCAGCAGCCGCGGACAGGGGGACGGAGAGACCCAGTACTTC.

Comments on this clonotype: A read error is possible here, since a much larger clone lies one base away. In nucleotides, the CDR3 is TGTGCCATCAGAGAAGGACAGGGAGAGCAGCACTTC. This translates into CAIREGQGEQHF. The rearrangement links TRBV10-3 to TRBJ2-7, with TRBD1 identical over 8 bases. This CDR3 is built from 12 residues. The germline V gene has CDR1 ENHRY and CDR2 SYGVKD.

The chain links TRBV11-1 to TRBJ2-7; D call uncertain. Near its end, the DNA agrees better with TRBJ2-1, so the J call may be wrong. Per germline, CDR1 SGHAT and CDR2 FQDESV (reference sequence). The length of the CDR3 is 15 residues. The CDR3 DNA is TGTGCCAGCAGCTTTCCGGGCCCGAGCCAAGAGACCCAGTTCTTC. This sequence encodes CASSFPGPSQETQFF.

The chain employs TRBV6-2 or TRBV6-3 and TRBJ1-5; D call uncertain. With 6 bases removed from V and 7 bases from J, the gap between germline ends came to 19 bases. The V gene's germline CDR1 is MNHEY and CDR2 SVGEGT. The CDR3 spans 15 residues. The CDR3 spells CASSQDGYITQPQHF. Here the CDR3 DNA reads TGTGCCAGCAGCCAAGATGGGTACATTACCCAGCCCCAGCATTTT.

The CDR3 DNA sequence: TGCAGCGTTGAAGGGGACAGGGACTCTGGAAACACCATATATTTT. It yields the protein CSVEGDRDSGNTIYF. The chain employs TRBV29-1 and TRBJ1-3, with TRBD1 identical over 9 bases. The CDR3 is 15 residues long. Germline V CDR1 and CDR2: SQVTM, ANQGSEA. With V trimmed by 1 base and J by 0 bases, 1 base remained unmatched.